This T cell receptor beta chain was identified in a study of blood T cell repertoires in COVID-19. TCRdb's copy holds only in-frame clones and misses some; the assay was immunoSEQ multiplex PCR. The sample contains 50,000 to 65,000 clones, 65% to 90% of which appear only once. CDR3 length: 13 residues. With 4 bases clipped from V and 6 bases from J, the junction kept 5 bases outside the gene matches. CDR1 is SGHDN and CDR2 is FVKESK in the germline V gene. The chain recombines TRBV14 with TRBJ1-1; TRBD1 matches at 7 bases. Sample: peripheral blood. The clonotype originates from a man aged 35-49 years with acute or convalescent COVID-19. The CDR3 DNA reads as TGTGCCAGCAGCCGACAGGGTTTTGCTGAAGCTTTCTTT. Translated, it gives CASSRQGFAEAFF.